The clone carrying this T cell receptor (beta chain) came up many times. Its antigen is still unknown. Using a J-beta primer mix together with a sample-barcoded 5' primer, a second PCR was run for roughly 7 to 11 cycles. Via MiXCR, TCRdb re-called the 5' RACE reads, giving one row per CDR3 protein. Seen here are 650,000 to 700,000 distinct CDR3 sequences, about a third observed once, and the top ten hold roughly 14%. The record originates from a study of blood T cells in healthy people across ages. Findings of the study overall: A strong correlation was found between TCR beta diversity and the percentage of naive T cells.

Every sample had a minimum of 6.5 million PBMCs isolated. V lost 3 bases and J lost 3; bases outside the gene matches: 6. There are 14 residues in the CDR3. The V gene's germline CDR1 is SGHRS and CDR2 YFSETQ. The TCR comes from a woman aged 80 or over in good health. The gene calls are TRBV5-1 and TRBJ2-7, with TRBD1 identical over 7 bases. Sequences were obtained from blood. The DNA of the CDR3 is TGCGCCAGCAGCTCGGACAGGTTCGTCTACGAGCAGTACTTC. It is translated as CASSSDRFVYEQYF.